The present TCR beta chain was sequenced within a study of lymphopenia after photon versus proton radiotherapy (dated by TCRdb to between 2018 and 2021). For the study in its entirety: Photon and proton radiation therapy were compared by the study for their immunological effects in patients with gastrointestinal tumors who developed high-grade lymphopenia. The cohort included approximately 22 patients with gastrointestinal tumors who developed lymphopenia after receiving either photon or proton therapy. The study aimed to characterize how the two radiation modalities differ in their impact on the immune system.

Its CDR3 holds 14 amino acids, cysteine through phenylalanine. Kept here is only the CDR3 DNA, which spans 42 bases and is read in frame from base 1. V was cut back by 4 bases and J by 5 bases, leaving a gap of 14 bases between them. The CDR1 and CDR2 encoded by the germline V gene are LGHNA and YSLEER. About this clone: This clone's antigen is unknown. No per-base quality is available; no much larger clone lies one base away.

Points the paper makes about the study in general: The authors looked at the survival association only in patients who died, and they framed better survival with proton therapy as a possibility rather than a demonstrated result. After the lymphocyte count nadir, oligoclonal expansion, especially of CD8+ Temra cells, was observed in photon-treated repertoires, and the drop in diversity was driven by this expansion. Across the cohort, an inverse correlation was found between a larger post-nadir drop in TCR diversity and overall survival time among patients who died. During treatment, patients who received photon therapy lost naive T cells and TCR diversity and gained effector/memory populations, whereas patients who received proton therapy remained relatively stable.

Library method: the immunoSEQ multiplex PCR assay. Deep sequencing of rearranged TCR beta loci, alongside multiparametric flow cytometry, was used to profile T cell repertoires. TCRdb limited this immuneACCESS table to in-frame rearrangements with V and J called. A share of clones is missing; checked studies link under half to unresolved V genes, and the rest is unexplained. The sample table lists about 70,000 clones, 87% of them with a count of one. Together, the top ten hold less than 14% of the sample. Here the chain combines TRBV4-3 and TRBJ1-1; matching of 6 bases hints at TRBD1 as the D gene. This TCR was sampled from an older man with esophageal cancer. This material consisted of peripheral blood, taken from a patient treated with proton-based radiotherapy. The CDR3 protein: CASSRGQGRTEAFF. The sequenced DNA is TGCGCCAGCAGCCGGGGGCAGGGGAGGACTGAAGCTTTCTTT.